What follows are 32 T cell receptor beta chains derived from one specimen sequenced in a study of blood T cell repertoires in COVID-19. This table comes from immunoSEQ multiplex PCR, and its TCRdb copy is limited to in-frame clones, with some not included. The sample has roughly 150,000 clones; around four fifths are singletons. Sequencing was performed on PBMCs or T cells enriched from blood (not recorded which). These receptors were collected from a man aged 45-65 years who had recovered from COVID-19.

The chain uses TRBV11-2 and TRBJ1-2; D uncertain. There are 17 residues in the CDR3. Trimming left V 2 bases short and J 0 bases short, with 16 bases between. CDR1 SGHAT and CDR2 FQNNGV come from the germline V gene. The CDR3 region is CASSLMFSSAANYGYTF. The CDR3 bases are TGTGCCAGCAGCTTAATGTTCAGTTCTGCAGCTAACTATGGCTACACCTTC.

CDR3 sequence reads: CASSYSKESSYNEQFF. The DNA for the CDR3 is TGTGCCAGCAGTTACTCGAAGGAGTCCTCCTACAATGAGCAGTTCTTC. The rearrangement links TRBV6-5 to TRBJ2-1; the D is unclear. The CDR3 covers 16 residues. The V and J ends lost 0 bases and 0 bases respectively, with 9 bases between them. Germline loops: CDR1 MNHEY, CDR2 SVGAGI.

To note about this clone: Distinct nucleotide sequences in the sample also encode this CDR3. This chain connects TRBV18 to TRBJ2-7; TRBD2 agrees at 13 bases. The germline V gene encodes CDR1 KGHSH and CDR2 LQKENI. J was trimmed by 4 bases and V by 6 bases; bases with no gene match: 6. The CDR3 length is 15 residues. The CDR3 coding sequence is TGTGCCAGCTCCCCTACTAGCGGGGGGGCTTACGAGCAGTACTTC. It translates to CASSPTSGGAYEQYF.

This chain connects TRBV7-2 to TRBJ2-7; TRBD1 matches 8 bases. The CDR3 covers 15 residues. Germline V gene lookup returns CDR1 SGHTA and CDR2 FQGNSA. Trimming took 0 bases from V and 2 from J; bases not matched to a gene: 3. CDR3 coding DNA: TGTGCCAGCAGCTTAGCGGGACAGGTACCCTACGAGCAGTACTTC. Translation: CASSLAGQVPYEQYF.

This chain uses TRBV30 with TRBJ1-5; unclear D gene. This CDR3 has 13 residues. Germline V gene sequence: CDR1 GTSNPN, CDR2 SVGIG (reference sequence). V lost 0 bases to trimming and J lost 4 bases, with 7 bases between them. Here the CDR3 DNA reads TGTGCCTGGAGTGTACATCCGAATCAGCCCCAGCATTTT. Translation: CAWSVHPNQPQHF.

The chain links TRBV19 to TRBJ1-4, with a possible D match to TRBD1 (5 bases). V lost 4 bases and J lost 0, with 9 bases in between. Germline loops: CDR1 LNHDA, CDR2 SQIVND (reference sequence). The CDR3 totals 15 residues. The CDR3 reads CASSKTTATNEKLFF. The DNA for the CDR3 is TGTGCCAGTAGTAAAACGACAGCAACTAATGAAAAACTGTTTTTT.

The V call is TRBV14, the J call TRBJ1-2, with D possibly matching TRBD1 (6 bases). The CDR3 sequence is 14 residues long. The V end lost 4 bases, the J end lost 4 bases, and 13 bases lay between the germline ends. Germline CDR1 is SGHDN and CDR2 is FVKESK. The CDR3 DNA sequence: TGTGCCAGCAGCCTACAGGGACGAGGCTATGGCTACACCTTC. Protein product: CASSLQGRGYGYTF.

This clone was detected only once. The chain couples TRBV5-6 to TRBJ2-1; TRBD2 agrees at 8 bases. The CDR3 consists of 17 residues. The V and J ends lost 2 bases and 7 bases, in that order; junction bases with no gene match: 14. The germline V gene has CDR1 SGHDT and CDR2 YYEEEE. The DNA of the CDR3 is TGTGCCAGCAGCTTTGCTGAGCGGGGGAGGGCGGGGAATGAGCAGTTCTTC. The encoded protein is CASSFAERGRAGNEQFF.

CDR3 in amino acids: CASTPGTNTEAFF. Written as DNA, the CDR3 is TGTGCCAGCACCCCGGGAACTAACACTGAAGCTTTCTTT. The V call is TRBV6-5, the J call TRBJ1-1, with D unresolved. This CDR3 has 13 residues. The germline V and J ends were trimmed by 7 bases and 2 bases, with 11 bases remaining between them. The V gene's germline CDR1 is MNHEY and CDR2 SVGAGI.

The CDR3, as DNA: TGTGCCAGCAGCTTAACCCGGACTAGCGGATACAATGAGCAGTTCTTC. As protein: CASSLTRTSGYNEQFF. The chain is built from TRBV7-3 and TRBJ2-1; TRBD2 aligns across 10 bases. The CDR3 has 16 residues. V lost 0 bases and J lost 4; bases outside the gene matches: 3. The germline gives CDR1 SGHTA, CDR2 FQGTGA.

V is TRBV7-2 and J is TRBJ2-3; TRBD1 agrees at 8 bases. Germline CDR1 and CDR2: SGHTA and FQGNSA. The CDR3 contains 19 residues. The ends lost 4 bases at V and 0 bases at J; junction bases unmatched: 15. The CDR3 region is CASSSGTGVIIRSTDTQYF. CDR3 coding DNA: TGTGCCAGCAGCTCCGGGACAGGAGTTATTATTCGCAGCACAGATACGCAGTATTTT.

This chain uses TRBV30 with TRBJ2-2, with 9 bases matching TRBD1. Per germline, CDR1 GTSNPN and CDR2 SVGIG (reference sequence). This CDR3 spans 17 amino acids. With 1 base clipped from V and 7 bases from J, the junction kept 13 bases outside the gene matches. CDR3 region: CAWSGYRDRVIGGELFF. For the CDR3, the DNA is TGTGCCTGGAGTGGATACCGGGACAGGGTAATCGGCGGGGAGCTGTTTTTT.

The CDR3 coding sequence is TGCGCCAGTGCCCCACCGCCGACAACCTCCTACAATGAGCAGTTCTTC. Its translation: CASAPPPTTSYNEQFF. The chain employs TRBV5-1 and TRBJ2-1, with D unclear. The CDR3 sequence is 16 residues long. V lost 8 bases and J lost 0, with 18 bases in between. From germline, CDR1 is SGHRS and CDR2 YFSETQ.

CDR3 nucleotides: TGTGCCAGCAGCAAAACCAGCGGCCGACGAGGCTACACCTTC. It specifies CASSKTSGRRGYTF. This chain uses TRBV21-1 with TRBJ1-2. TRBV21-1 counts as a pseudogene. This CDR3 region has 14 residues.

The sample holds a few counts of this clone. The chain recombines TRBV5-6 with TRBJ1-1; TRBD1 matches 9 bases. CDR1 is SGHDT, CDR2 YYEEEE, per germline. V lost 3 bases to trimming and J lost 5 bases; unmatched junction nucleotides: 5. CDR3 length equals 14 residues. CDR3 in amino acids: CASSSRDRVTEAFF. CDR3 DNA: TGTGCCAGCAGCTCCCGGGACAGGGTTACTGAAGCTTTCTTT.

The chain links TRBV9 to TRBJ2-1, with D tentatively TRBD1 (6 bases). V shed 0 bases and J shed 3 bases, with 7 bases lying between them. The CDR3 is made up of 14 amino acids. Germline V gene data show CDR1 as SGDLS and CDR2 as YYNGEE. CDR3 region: CASSVAGHYNEQFF. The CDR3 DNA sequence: TGTGCCAGCAGCGTAGCGGGACACTACAATGAGCAGTTCTTC.

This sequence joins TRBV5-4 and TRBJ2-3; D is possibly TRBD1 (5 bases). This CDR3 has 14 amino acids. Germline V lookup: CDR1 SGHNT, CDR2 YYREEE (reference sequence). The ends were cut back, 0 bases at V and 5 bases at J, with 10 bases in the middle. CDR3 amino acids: CASSLVGAIDTQYF. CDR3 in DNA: TGTGCCAGCAGCTTGGTAGGGGCGATAGATACGCAGTATTTT.

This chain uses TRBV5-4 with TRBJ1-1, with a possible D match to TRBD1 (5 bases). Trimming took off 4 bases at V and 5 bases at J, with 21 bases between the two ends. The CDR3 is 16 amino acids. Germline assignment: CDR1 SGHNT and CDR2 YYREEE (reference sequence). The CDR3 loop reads CASSPGGPTRGTEAFF. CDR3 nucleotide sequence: TGTGCCAGCAGCCCCGGGGGTCCAACCCGGGGAACTGAAGCTTTCTTT.

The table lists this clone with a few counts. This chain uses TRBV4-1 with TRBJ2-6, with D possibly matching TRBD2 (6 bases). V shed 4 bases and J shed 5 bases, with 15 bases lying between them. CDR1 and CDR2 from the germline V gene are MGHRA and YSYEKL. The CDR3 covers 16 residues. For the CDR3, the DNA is TGCGCCAGCAGCCCGCGCGGGGAAGGGTGGGCCAACGTCCTGACTTTC. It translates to CASSPRGEGWANVLTF.

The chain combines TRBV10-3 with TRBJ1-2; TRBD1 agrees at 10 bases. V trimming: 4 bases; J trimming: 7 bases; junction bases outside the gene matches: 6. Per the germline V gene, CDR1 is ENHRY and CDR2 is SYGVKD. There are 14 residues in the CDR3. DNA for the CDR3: TGTGCCATCAGTGCCAGGGGACAGGGGTCTGGCTACACCTTC. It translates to CAISARGQGSGYTF.

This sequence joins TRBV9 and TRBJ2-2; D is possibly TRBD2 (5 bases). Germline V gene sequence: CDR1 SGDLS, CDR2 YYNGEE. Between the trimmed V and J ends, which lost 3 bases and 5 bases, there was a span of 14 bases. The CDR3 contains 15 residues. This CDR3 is CASSAGVPGTGELFF. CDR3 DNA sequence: TGTGCCAGCAGCGCCGGGGTCCCGGGGACCGGGGAGCTGTTTTTT.

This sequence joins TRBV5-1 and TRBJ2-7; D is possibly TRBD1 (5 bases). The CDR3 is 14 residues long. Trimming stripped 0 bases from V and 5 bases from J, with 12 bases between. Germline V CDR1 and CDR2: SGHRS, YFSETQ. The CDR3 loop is CASSLVAGLNEQYF. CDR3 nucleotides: TGCGCCAGCAGCTTGGTTGCAGGGTTAAACGAGCAGTACTTC.

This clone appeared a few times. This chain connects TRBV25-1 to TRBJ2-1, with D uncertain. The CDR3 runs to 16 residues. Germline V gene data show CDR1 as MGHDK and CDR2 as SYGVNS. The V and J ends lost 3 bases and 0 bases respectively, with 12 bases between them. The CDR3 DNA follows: TGTGCCAGCAGTGACGTCGAATCGAGCTCCTACAATGAGCAGTTCTTC. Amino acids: CASSDVESSSYNEQFF.

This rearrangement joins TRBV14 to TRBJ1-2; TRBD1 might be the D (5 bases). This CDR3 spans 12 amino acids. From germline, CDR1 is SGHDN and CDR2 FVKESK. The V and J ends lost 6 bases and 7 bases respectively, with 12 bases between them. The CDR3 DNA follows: TGTGCCAGCAGTCCGCAGGGATTTGGCTACACCTTC. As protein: CASSPQGFGYTF.

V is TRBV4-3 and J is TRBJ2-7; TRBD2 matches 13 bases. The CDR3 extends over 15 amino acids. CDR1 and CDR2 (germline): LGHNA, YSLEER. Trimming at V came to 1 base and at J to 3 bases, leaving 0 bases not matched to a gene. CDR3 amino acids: CASSQGLAGGYEQYF. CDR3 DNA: TGCGCCAGCAGCCAAGGACTAGCGGGGGGCTACGAGCAGTACTTC.

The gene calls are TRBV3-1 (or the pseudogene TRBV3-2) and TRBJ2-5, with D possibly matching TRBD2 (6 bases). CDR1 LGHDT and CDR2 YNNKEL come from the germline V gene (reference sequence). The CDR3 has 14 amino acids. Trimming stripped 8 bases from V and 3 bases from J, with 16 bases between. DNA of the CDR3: TGTGCCAGCGCAGCCGGGGGACCCGAAGAGACCCAGTACTTC. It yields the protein CASAAGGPEETQYF.

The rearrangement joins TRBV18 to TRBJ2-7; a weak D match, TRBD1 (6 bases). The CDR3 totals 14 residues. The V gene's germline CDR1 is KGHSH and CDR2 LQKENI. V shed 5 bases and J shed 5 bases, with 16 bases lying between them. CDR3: CASSEDRRLDEQYF. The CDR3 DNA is TGTGCCAGCTCAGAAGACAGGCGGCTGGACGAGCAGTACTTC.

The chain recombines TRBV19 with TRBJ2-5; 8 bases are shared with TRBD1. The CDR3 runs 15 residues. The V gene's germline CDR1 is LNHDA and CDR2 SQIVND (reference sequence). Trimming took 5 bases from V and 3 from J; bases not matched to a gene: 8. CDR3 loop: CASSWAGGPEETQYF. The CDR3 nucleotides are TGTGCCAGTAGTTGGGCAGGGGGCCCAGAAGAGACCCAGTACTTC.

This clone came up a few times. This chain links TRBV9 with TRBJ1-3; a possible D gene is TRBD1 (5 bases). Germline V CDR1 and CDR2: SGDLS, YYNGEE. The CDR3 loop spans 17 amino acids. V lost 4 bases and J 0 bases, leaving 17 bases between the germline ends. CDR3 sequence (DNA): TGTGCCAGCAGCCTCCGGACATCGATACTCTCTGGAAACACCATATATTTT. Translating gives CASSLRTSILSGNTIYF. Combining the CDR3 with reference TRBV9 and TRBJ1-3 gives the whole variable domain DSGVTQTPKHLITATGQRVTLRCSPRSGDLSVYWYQQSLDQGLQFLIQYYNGEERAKGNILERFSAQQFPDLHSELNLSSLELGDSALYFCASSLRTSILSGNTIYFGEGSWLTVV.

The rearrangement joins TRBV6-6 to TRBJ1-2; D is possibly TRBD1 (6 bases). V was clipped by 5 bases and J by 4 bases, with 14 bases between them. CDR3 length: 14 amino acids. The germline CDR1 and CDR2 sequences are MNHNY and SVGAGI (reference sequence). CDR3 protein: CASSRTGQSYGYTF. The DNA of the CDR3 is TGTGCCAGCAGTCGAACAGGGCAAAGCTATGGCTACACCTTC.

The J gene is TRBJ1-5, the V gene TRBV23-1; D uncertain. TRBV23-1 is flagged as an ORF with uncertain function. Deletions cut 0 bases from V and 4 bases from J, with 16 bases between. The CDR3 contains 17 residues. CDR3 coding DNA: TGCGCCAGCAGTCAATCGTGGGCAGCTGGTGGGAATCAGCCCCAGCATTTT. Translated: CASSQSWAAGGNQPQHF.

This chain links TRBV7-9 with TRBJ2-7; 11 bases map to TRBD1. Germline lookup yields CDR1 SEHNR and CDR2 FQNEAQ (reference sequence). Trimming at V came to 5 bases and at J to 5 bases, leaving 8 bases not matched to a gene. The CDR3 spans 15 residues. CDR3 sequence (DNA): TGTGCCAGCAGCGCCGGGACAGGGGGTTCTGACGAGCAGTACTTC. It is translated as CASSAGTGGSDEQYF.